This T cell receptor beta chain was observed in a study of graft-versus-host responses after intestinal transplantation listed by TCRdb under 2021. Study-wide context: Recipients received multivisceral, liver-intestinal, or isolated intestinal transplants. Anti-thymocyte globulin induction was given to all recipients, followed by maintenance tacrolimus and steroids for about 3 years. After intestinal transplantation, graft-versus-host and host-versus-graft alloreactive T cell clones in the graft, circulation and bone marrow were tracked using bulk TCR-beta CDR3 sequencing. To identify alloreactive clones, pre-transplant mixed lymphocyte reaction products were sequenced and compared with unstimulated pre-transplant donor and recipient T cells. The cohort enrolled 20 to 30 intestinal transplant recipients including one retransplant, and a few patients lacking pretransplant specimens were excluded. A peak of at least 4% donor T cells among recipient peripheral blood mononuclear cells was the definition used for donor T cell macrochimerism. Rather than being sequenced by the commercial service, samples from a few later patients were sequenced in-house on an Illumina MiSeq and processed with MiXCR. Summary of the overall study and its limitations: Patients with donor T cell macrochimerism had high GvH to HvG T cell clonal ratios in their allografts. The relatively low number and heterogeneity of intestinal transplant patients limited the conclusions. Early after transplant, peak levels of circulating GvH clones were found to be associated with declines in HvG clones. GvH clones turned up in recipient bone marrow, with some appearing earlier in ileal mucosa or blood, a pattern consistent with an intestinal mucosal origin.

The library was produced with the immunoSEQ multiplex PCR assay. Adaptive Biotechnologies carried out high-throughput TCR-beta CDR3 sequencing of genomic DNA for most patients. The paper's processing steps were these. Adaptive's ImmunoSEQ software was the source of the TCR sequencing data for about 18 patients, while three other patients were processed with MiXCR and VDJtools. CDR3 nucleotide sequences shared between donor and recipient were removed because their origin could not be assigned. To be classed as alloreactive, a clone needed at least 2-fold expansion over unstimulated cells and a minimum CFSE-low frequency of 0.002% (template counts) or 0.001% (read counts). Clones were considered mappable if detected in sequenced pre-transplant spleen, lymph node, or MLR CFSE-low populations of the donor or recipient. Cumulative frequency of alloreactive clones was calculated as a percentage of all sequences weighted by copy number. The table was pulled from immuneACCESS by TCRdb, which kept in-frame rearrangements only. Such tables lose some clones; where checked, under half of the loss comes from unresolved V genes, and the rest has no known cause. V and J calls and clone size are as listed in that table; D and trimming were resolved from the DNA. A total of roughly 27,000 clones appear in this sample, 80% to 85% of them only once. The top ten hold 2.5% to 3.5% of the sample.

Intraepithelial and lamina propria lymphocytes were isolated from graft specimens using dithiothreitol, EDTA incubations and collagenase D digestion. Serial intestinal graft biopsy specimens collected up to 600 days after transplant underwent bulk TCR-beta sequencing. The germline V gene (reference sequence) sets CDR1 to SEHNR and CDR2 to FQNEAQ. Here V drops 3 bases and J drops 1 base, and the junction holds 5 bases not matched to any gene. The CDR3 spans 15 residues, from the cysteine through the phenylalanine. The read is trimmed to its CDR3 DNA, 45 bases read in frame from base 1. Worth noting for this clone: Which antigen it targets is not known. Per-base qualities were not stored, and no clone one base away is much larger.

This specimen was ileum tissue, taken 98 days after intestinal transplantation. The TCR sequence derives from a human patient who received an intestinal transplant, so some T cells may come from the graft donor. The chain is encoded by TRBV7-9 joined to TRBJ2-7; 8 bases in between match TRBD1. The CDR3 region has the sequence CASSFDRGGSYEQYF. The nucleotides read TGTGCCAGCAGCTTCGACAGGGGAGGATCCTACGAGCAGTACTTC.